These 11 T cell receptor beta chains came from one sample sequenced in a study of CD8 T cells in ankylosing spondylitis. TCRdb called the 5' RACE reads again in MiXCR, with one record for every CDR3 protein. The sample lists about 36,000 distinct CDR3 sequences, 4.5% to 6% occurring once. The specimen sequenced was blood, either unsorted or a sorted T cell fraction (not recorded which). The origin of the receptors is a male donor with ankylosing spondylitis or in good health (not recorded which).

This clonotype was counted ten times or more. CDR3 region: CASSLAFGNPTEAFF. The CDR3 nucleotides are TGTGCCAGCAGTTTGGCGTTTGGGAACCCGACAGAAGCTTTCTTT. The chain uses TRBV12-3 or TRBV12-4 and TRBJ1-1; D is undetermined. V lost 3 bases and J 8 bases, leaving 19 bases between the germline ends. The CDR3 spans 15 residues.

This clonotype was counted at least ten times. This chain links TRBV27 with TRBJ2-1; TRBD2 is a possible D gene (5 bases). Trimming cost V 2 bases and J 8 bases, with 16 bases left between them. This CDR3 comprises 15 residues. Germline lookup yields CDR1 MNHEY and CDR2 SMNVEV (reference sequence). CDR3 region: CASSLGRAEAHEQFF. The CDR3 nucleotides are TGTGCCAGCAGTTTAGGACGGGCGGAGGCCCATGAGCAGTTCTTC.

This clonotype appeared many times. V gene TRBV30 combines with J gene TRBJ2-5; no reliable D call. The germline V and J ends were trimmed by 2 bases and 5 bases, with 12 bases remaining between them. The CDR3 is made up of 13 amino acids. The germline CDR1 and CDR2 sequences are GTSNPN and SVGIG (reference sequence). The DNA for the CDR3 is TGTGCCTGGAGTAAAAATCTACAGGAGACCCAGTACTTC. Residues: CAWSKNLQETQYF. The entire variable domain, with the rest obtained from reference TRBV30 and TRBJ2-5, is as follows: SQTIHQWPATLVQPVGSPLSLECTVEGTSNPNLYWYRQAAGRGLQLLFYSVGIGQISSEVPQNLSASRPQDRQFILSSKKLLLSDSGFYLCAWSKNLQETQYFGPGTRLLVL.

This clonotype was recorded at least ten times. The V and J genes are TRBV5-6 and TRBJ2-5; TRBD2 aligns across 7 bases. This CDR3 is built from 16 residues. The J segment lost 4 bases and the V segment lost 1 base, leaving 10 bases of the junction unmatched. The germline V gene encodes CDR1 SGHDT and CDR2 YYEEEE. DNA for the CDR3: TGTGCCAGCAGCTTGCTATCGAAGGCTAGCGGAGAGACCCAGTACTTC. Translating gives CASSLLSKASGETQYF.

A remark on this clonotype: Being one base from a much bigger clone, this may be a read error. The J gene is TRBJ2-7, the V gene TRBV7-8; 12 bases match TRBD1. Germline CDR1 and CDR2: SGHVS and FQNEAQ. V lost 5 bases and J lost 2; bases outside the gene matches: 10. The CDR3 extends over 17 amino acids. In nucleotides, the CDR3 is TGTGCCAGCAGCCGTGGGACAGGGGGCCAGACAACCTACGAGCAGTACTTC. As protein: CASSRGTGGQTTYEQYF.

The chain uses TRBV7-9 and TRBJ1-1, with 7 bases that match TRBD1. In germline, CDR1 is SEHNR, CDR2 FQNEAQ (reference sequence). The V segment lost 11 bases and the J segment 5 bases; nucleotides outside the gene matches: 11. The CDR3 extends over 13 amino acids. The CDR3 coding sequence is TGTGCCGGGACACAGGGGAGAAGAACTGAAGCTTTCTTT. Translating it yields CAGTQGRRTEAFF.

This clonotype has more than one count but fewer than ten. This may be a read error, as it is one base from a much larger clone. This chain uses TRBV2 with TRBJ2-7; 8 positions agree with TRBD1. The CDR3 contains 12 residues. Germline CDR1 SNHLY, CDR2 FYNNEI. CDR3 sequence (DNA): TGTGCCAGCAGTGGACAGGGGATGCCCCTGGACTTC. Translated: CASSGQGMPLDF.

This clonotype was detected many times. The chain uses TRBV10-1 and TRBJ2-1, with a tentative D call TRBD1 (6 bases). Deletions cut 5 bases from V and 7 bases from J, with 21 bases between. The germline V gene encodes CDR1 WNHNN and CDR2 SYGVQD (reference sequence). The CDR3 runs to 16 residues. The CDR3 bases are TGCGCCAGCAGTTGGGGGCTAGCAGAAAAAGGGAATGAGCAGTTCTTC. This encodes CASSWGLAEKGNEQFF.

This clonotype was counted a few times. A much larger clonotype is one base distant, so this may be a read error. The chain recombines TRBV30 with TRBJ1-5; 7 bases line up with TRBD1. After removal of 2 bases from V and 8 bases from J, the junction contained 9 bases not matched to a gene. Germline CDR1 and CDR2: GTSNPN and SVGIG (reference sequence). The CDR3 consists of 14 residues. The CDR3 coding sequence is TGTGCCTGGAGTTCAGGGGGGGGAGACGAGCCCCAGCATTTT. This codes for CAWSSGGGDEPQHF.

This clonotype was counted many times. The CDR3: CASSEHTDYYGYTF. Here the CDR3 DNA reads TGTGCCAGCAGTGAGCACACTGATTACTATGGCTACACCTTC. The rearrangement links TRBV25-1 to TRBJ1-2; D is undetermined. The germline V gene encodes CDR1 MGHDK and CDR2 SYGVNS. The CDR3 consists of 14 residues. Trimming pared 3 bases from V and 3 bases from J, leaving 11 bases between.

Ten or more counts support this clonotype. A read error may explain this, as a much larger clone is one base away. The genes are TRBV20-1 and TRBJ1-2, with 7 bases matching TRBD1. The CDR3 is 12 amino acids. With 0 bases clipped from V and 6 bases from J, the junction kept 1 base outside the gene matches. The germline gives CDR1 DFQATT, CDR2 SNEGSKA (reference sequence). The CDR3, as DNA: TGCAGTGCTAGAGAGACAGGGAATGGCTACACCTTC. This sequence encodes CSARETGNGYTF.